These 13 T cell receptor beta chains were sequenced from one sample in a study of PD-1 blockade in classical Hodgkin lymphoma. Produced via immunoSEQ multiplex PCR; TCRdb's table is partial and in-frame only. The profile shows approximately 17,000 clones, around four fifths of them singletons. The patients all showed relapse after autologous stem cell transplantation, while their brentuximab vedotin exposure varied. Purification of CD4+ T cells from thawed PBMCs was performed via magnetic negative selection. Sequenced here: CD4+ T cells from blood, sampled at baseline. These receptors were collected from a human donor with classical Hodgkin lymphoma.

This clone appeared a single time. The rearrangement links TRBV7-2 to TRBJ1-2; D is ambiguous. Germline values: CDR1 SGHTA, CDR2 FQGNSA. The germline V and J ends were trimmed by 8 bases and 0 bases, with 13 bases remaining between them. CDR3 size: 14 residues. CDR3 loop: CASLRPQTNYGYTF. The CDR3 region has the DNA TGTGCCAGCCTAAGACCCCAGACTAACTATGGCTACACCTTC.

This rearrangement joins TRBV11-3 to TRBJ1-1; TRBD1 matches at 8 bases. Germline CDR1 SGHNT, CDR2 YENEEA. This CDR3 has 19 amino acids. After removal of 1 base from V and 6 bases from J, the junction contained 19 bases not matched to a gene. The chain's CDR3 is CASSLVRTGSGCWLSEAFF. CDR3 DNA: TGTGCCAGCAGCTTAGTTAGGACAGGGTCGGGATGTTGGTTATCTGAAGCTTTCTTT. The full variable domain, in which reference TRBV11-3 and TRBJ1-1 provide the parts outside the CDR3, is EAGVVQSPRYKIIEKKQPVAFWCNPISGHNTLYWYLQNLGQGPELLIRYENEEAVDDSQLPKDRFSAERLKGVDSTLKIQPAELGDSAVYLCASSLVRTGSGCWLSEAFFGQGTRLTVV.

The chain employs TRBV6-1 and TRBJ2-3, with 8 bases that match TRBD1. With V trimmed by 5 bases and J by 4 bases, 8 bases remained unmatched. There are 15 residues in the CDR3. CDR1 and CDR2 from the germline V gene are MNHNS and SASEGT. The CDR3 DNA reads as TGTGCCAGCAGTCAAGGACCGGACAGGGCAGATACGCAGTATTTT. Translation: CASSQGPDRADTQYF.

The J gene is TRBJ1-6, the V gene TRBV18; TRBD1 aligns across 7 bases. Per the germline V gene, CDR1 is KGHSH and CDR2 is LQKENI. The CDR3 is 14 amino acids. Unmatched junction bases numbered 9, after V lost 8 bases and J lost 8 bases. CDR3 nucleotide sequence: TGTGCCAGCCAGACAGGGAGGGATGATTCACCCCTCCACTTT. This encodes CASQTGRDDSPLHF.

The rearrangement joins TRBV6-4 to TRBJ1-2; 7 bases align to TRBD1. Germline CDR1 and CDR2: MRHNA and SNTAGT. The trim removed 2 bases at V and 4 bases at J, leaving 1 base unmatched. CDR3 length: 13 residues. CDR3 sequence: CASSDGTVYGYTF. The CDR3 DNA reads TGTGCCAGCAGTGACGGGACAGTCTATGGCTACACCTTC.

In DNA form, the CDR3 reads TGTGCCAGCAGCTTAGCGCCAGGCGGGAGTCCCCAAGAGACCCAGTACTTC. Translation gives CASSLAPGGSPQETQYF. V is TRBV7-2 and J is TRBJ2-5; 7 bases are shared with TRBD2. In germline, CDR1 is SGHTA, CDR2 FQGNSA. This CDR3 is built from 17 residues. The V and J ends lost 0 bases and 1 base, in that order; junction bases with no gene match: 8.

Only one count was recorded for this clone. J is TRBJ2-3 and V is TRBV27; TRBD1 agrees at 9 bases. In germline, CDR1 is MNHEY, CDR2 SMNVEV (reference sequence). The CDR3 totals 16 residues. Germline trimming cut 6 bases from V and 6 bases from J; bases unmatched to any gene: 13. CDR3 sequence: CASSQVGTGKRDTQYF. The CDR3 nucleotides read TGTGCCAGCAGCCAAGTCGGGACAGGGAAACGTGATACGCAGTATTTT.

The chain carries TRBV18 and TRBJ2-7; possibly TRBD1 for D (6 bases). This CDR3 is 13 amino acids long. The V end was cut by 8 bases, the J end by 2 bases, with 13 bases between. The V gene's germline CDR1 is KGHSH and CDR2 LQKENI. CDR3 sequence: CASTQGSPYEQYF. The CDR3, as DNA: TGTGCCAGCACACAGGGCTCACCCTACGAGCAGTACTTC.

This clone was detected once. The chain couples TRBV6-6 to TRBJ2-7, with D possibly TRBD2 on 6 matching bases. V lost 10 bases and J lost 7, with 20 bases in between. CDR1 MNHNY and CDR2 SVGAGI come from the germline V gene (reference sequence). The CDR3 extends over 13 amino acids. CDR3 coding DNA: TGTGCCACCCTTCCCCCGGCGGCGGGGGAGCAGTACTTC. As protein: CATLPPAAGEQYF.

The V gene is TRBV5-1, the J gene TRBJ1-2, with 7 bases aligning to TRBD1. This CDR3 contains 14 residues. With 4 bases clipped from V and 3 bases from J, the junction kept 6 bases outside the gene matches. Germline assignment: CDR1 SGHRS and CDR2 YFSETQ. This CDR3 is CASSTRGLDYGYTF. CDR3 sequence (DNA): TGCGCCAGCAGCACGAGGGGGCTCGACTATGGCTACACCTTC.

The rearrangement uses TRBV5-1 and TRBJ2-3; TRBD2 matches 11 bases. V lost 4 bases and J lost 2; bases outside the gene matches: 9. Per germline, CDR1 SGHRS and CDR2 YFSETQ. The CDR3 length is 17 residues. CDR3 DNA: TGCGCCAGCAGCGCGGTAGCGGGGGGGCCCCACACAGATACGCAGTATTTT. It is translated as CASSAVAGGPHTDTQYF.

CDR3: CASSGVVVYGYTF. For the CDR3, the DNA is TGTGCCAGCTCAGGGGTGGTGGTCTATGGCTACACCTTC. This chain links TRBV18 with TRBJ1-2; D unresolved. Trimming stripped 5 bases from V and 4 bases from J, with 11 bases between. The length of the CDR3 is 13 residues. Germline CDR1 KGHSH, CDR2 LQKENI.

CDR3 sequence: CASSFPGLERNQPQHF. The CDR3 DNA reads TGTGCCAGCAGTTTTCCTGGGTTAGAGCGGAATCAGCCCCAGCATTTT. The chain uses TRBV28 and TRBJ1-5; D gene ambiguous. The V end lost 3 bases, the J end lost 4 bases, and 16 bases lay between the germline ends. CDR3 length: 16 amino acids. The germline gives CDR1 MDHEN, CDR2 SYDVKM.